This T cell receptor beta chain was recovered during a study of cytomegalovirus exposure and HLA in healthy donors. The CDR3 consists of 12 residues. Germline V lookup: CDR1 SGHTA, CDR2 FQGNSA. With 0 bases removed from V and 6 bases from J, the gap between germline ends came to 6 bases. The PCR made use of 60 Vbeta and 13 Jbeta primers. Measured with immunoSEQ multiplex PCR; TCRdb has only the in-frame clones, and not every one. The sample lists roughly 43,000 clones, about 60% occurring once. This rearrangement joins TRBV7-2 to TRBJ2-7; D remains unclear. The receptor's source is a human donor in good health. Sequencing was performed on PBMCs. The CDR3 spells CASSLAAAEQYF. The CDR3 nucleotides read TGTGCCAGCAGCTTAGCGGCGGCCGAGCAGTACTTC.